These 15 T cell receptor beta chains originate from one sample sequenced in a study of shared clonotypes between healthy human individuals (dated by TCRdb to 2019 to 2021). The library was built by means of the immunoSEQ multiplex PCR assay. As stored in TCRdb, this immuneACCESS dataset retains in-frame rearrangements with V and J assigned. A fraction of the clones does not appear; measured against another copy, unresolved V genes explain less than half of the discrepancy, and the remainder lacks a known reason. The sample contains millions of clones, roughly 95% of them found a single time. 0.1% to 0.15% of the sample lies in the top ten. The sample comprised naive CD4+ T cells sorted from blood. The sample's cell subset or site label is to be understood as: CD45RA+ positively selected. The receptors come from a man between 18 and 35 years old in good health.

The rearrangement uses TRBV6-5 and TRBJ1-2, with D unresolved. Germline V gene lookup returns CDR1 MNHEY and CDR2 SVGAGI. The ends were cut back, 8 bases at V and 4 bases at J, with 14 bases in the middle. The CDR3 is made up of 13 amino acids. The CDR3 nucleotides are TGTGCCAGCGGCGGGATATGGGGCTATGGCTACACCTTC. Protein sequence: CASGGIWGYGYTF.

CDR3 in DNA: TGTGCCAGCAGCCCCCTAACAGGGCTCCCCAATCAGCCCCAGCATTTT. The encoded protein is CASSPLTGLPNQPQHF. The V call is TRBV7-2, the J call TRBJ1-5; D is perhaps TRBD1 (6 bases). Trimming removed 5 bases at V and 3 bases at J, with 17 bases between. Per germline, CDR1 SGHTA and CDR2 FQGNSA. The CDR3 runs 16 residues.

This clone was seen ten or more times. The rearrangement joins TRBV27 to TRBJ1-4, with D perhaps matching TRBD1 (6 bases). This CDR3 spans 14 amino acids. The germline V gene encodes CDR1 MNHEY and CDR2 SMNVEV (reference sequence). Trimming pared 6 bases from V and 6 bases from J, leaving 14 bases between. This CDR3 is CASSITGHHEKLFF. The DNA for the CDR3 is TGTGCCAGCAGCATAACAGGGCACCATGAAAAACTGTTTTTT.

This clone came up once. The chain links TRBV5-7 to TRBJ2-1; 10 bases are a match to TRBD1. TRBV5-7 is flagged as an ORF with uncertain function. CDR3 length: 16 amino acids. Trimming removed 2 bases from V and 8 bases from J; junction bases left unmatched: 10. CDR3 loop: CASSLGTETGGDEQFF. CDR3 nucleotide sequence: TGTGCCAGCAGCTTAGGAACCGAGACAGGGGGCGATGAGCAGTTCTTC.

The rearrangement links TRBV2 to TRBJ2-1, with D possibly TRBD2 on 5 matching bases. Germline loops: CDR1 SNHLY, CDR2 FYNNEI. The CDR3 has 13 residues. V was clipped by 2 bases and J by 9 bases, with 11 bases between them. This CDR3 is CASSELQAGEQFF. Here the CDR3 DNA reads TGTGCCAGCAGTGAATTGCAGGCGGGTGAGCAGTTCTTC.

This clone was seen a few times. The chain uses TRBV27 and TRBJ1-5, with 7 bases aligning to TRBD1. V trimming: 6 bases; J trimming: 7 bases; junction bases outside the gene matches: 6. Germline loops: CDR1 MNHEY, CDR2 SMNVEV (reference sequence). The CDR3 spans 13 residues. The CDR3 nucleotides are TGTGCCAGCAGGCCGACAGGGACACAGCCCCAGCATTTT. Its translation: CASRPTGTQPQHF.

The V and J genes are TRBV10-3 and TRBJ2-5, with D hard to call. The CDR3 covers 14 residues. V lost 3 bases and J lost 5, with 13 bases in between. CDR1 is ENHRY, CDR2 SYGVKD, per germline. The CDR3 reads CAISEGTPSETQYF. The CDR3 DNA follows: TGTGCCATCAGTGAAGGAACACCTTCGGAGACCCAGTACTTC.

This clone was counted at least ten times. The same CDR3 is also encoded by other DNA sequences in this sample. V and J are TRBV6-4 and TRBJ1-1, with 7 nucleotides matching TRBD1. The length of the CDR3 is 13 residues. Germline-derived CDR1 and CDR2 are MRHNA and SNTAGT. Trimming at V came to 4 bases and at J to 5 bases, leaving 4 bases not matched to a gene. This CDR3 reads CASSAQGGTEAFF. In DNA, the CDR3 is TGTGCCAGCAGTGCTCAGGGGGGGACTGAAGCTTTCTTT.

Worth noting for this clone: Other DNA sequences of this sample code for an identical CDR3. V is TRBV28 and J is TRBJ1-1; maybe TRBD1 (6 bases). CDR1 and CDR2 (germline): MDHEN, SYDVKM. This CDR3 contains 14 residues. Trimming removed 2 bases from V and 2 bases from J, with 9 bases in between. CDR3 in DNA: TGTGCCAGCAGTTTAGAACAGGGAAACACTGAAGCTTTCTTT. Translating gives CASSLEQGNTEAFF.

The V and J genes are TRBV4-1 and TRBJ2-7, with a weak D call TRBD2 (6 bases). V lost 4 bases, J lost 2 bases, and 15 bases lay in between. Germline lookup yields CDR1 MGHRA and CDR2 YSYEKL. The CDR3 totals 15 residues. In DNA form, the CDR3 reads TGCGCCAGCAGCCCACTCGTCGGGGGTACCTACGAGCAGTACTTC. This encodes CASSPLVGGTYEQYF.

The chain joins TRBV5-1 to TRBJ2-2, with 9 bases matching TRBD2. The CDR3 contains 16 residues. V trimming: 1 base; J trimming: 3 bases; junction bases outside the gene matches: 4. Germline V gives CDR1 SGHRS, CDR2 YFSETQ. CDR3 amino acids: CASSLPGLADTGELFF. DNA for the CDR3: TGCGCCAGCAGCTTGCCGGGACTAGCAGACACCGGGGAGCTGTTTTTT.

V usage is TRBV6-1 and J usage is TRBJ2-3; TRBD1 aligns across 10 bases. Germline V gene sequence: CDR1 MNHNS, CDR2 SASEGT. Losses at the gene ends were 4 bases for V and 5 bases for J; bases not matched to a gene: 9. The CDR3 is made up of 16 amino acids. The CDR3 sequence: CASSARQGAVRDTQYF. CDR3 in DNA: TGTGCCAGCAGTGCGAGACAGGGGGCAGTCAGAGATACGCAGTATTTT.

The chain couples TRBV9 to TRBJ2-7; perhaps TRBD2 as D (6 bases). Trimming removed 0 bases from V and 7 bases from J, with 20 bases in between. The CDR3 is 16 residues long. Germline V gene sequence: CDR1 SGDLS, CDR2 YYNGEE. DNA for the CDR3: TGTGCCAGCAGCGTAGAGTGGGACTCGGTGGTATGGGAGCAGTACTTC. This sequence encodes CASSVEWDSVVWEQYF. The variable domain in full, completed from reference TRBV9 and TRBJ2-7, reads DSGVTQTPKHLITATGQRVTLRCSPRSGDLSVYWYQQSLDQGLQFLIQYYNGEERAKGNILERFSAQQFPDLHSELNLSSLELGDSALYFCASSVEWDSVVWEQYFGPGTRLTVT.

The chain joins TRBV18 to TRBJ2-4, with a tentative D call TRBD2 (6 bases). Per germline, CDR1 KGHSH and CDR2 LQKENI. V lost 4 bases and J 5 bases, leaving 18 bases between the germline ends. The CDR3 length is 16 residues. The CDR3 loop reads CASSRSGGVVENIQYF. DNA of the CDR3: TGTGCCAGCTCACGTTCCGGGGGAGTAGTGGAAAACATTCAGTACTTC.

This rearrangement joins TRBV7-9 to TRBJ1-1, with a weak D call TRBD1 (5 bases). Deletions cut 3 bases from V and 10 bases from J, with 15 bases between. CDR1 is SEHNR and CDR2 is FQNEAQ in the germline V gene (reference sequence). This CDR3 spans 13 amino acids. In nucleotides, the CDR3 is TGTGCCAGCAGCTTCGATAAAGGGGAGGGAGCTTTCTTT. Its translation is CASSFDKGEGAFF.